This T cell receptor (beta chain) was captured in a study of HIV-infected patients and healthy controls. All unsorted peripheral T cells were captured because whole blood was used without fractionation. Reverse transcription used 500 to 550 ng RNA and constant-region primers for alpha and beta. Alpha and beta chain libraries were made separately by chain-specific third strand synthesis with multiplexing indices. The library had 12-nucleotide molecular identifiers formed by two random hexamers joined together. MiXCR was run by TCRdb on the 5' RACE reads, yielding one entry per CDR3 protein. Of 5,000 to 5,500 distinct CDR3 sequences in the sample, about 7.7% are singletons; the top ten hold approximately 20%. Regarding the study as a whole: HIV-associated CDR3 frequencies dropped significantly during therapy; CMV-associated ones, mostly rising, changed nonsignificantly. HIV+ repertoires were severely depleted of MAIT alpha-chain CDR3s, unlike healthy controls.

The CDR3 is made up of 10 amino acids. Germline V CDR1 and CDR2: MGHDK, SYGVNS. Trimming shortened V by 8 bases and J by 10 bases, and 9 bases separated the two germline ends. This clonotype came up a few times. Its antigen is not identified. This sequence was found in an adult with HIV infection. Specimen: blood, collected before antiretroviral therapy. The chain is built from TRBV25-1 and TRBJ2-1; D is ambiguous. CDR3: CASRSVEQFF. In nucleotides, the CDR3 is TGTGCCAGCCGCTCTGTAGAGCAGTTCTTC.